This T cell receptor beta chain comes out of a study of blood T cell repertoires in COVID-19. Study as a whole: PBMCs, B-cell-depleted T cells, or T cells provided the cDNA or gDNA that made up the material.

Original analysis: The assay estimated nucleated cells by amplifying reference gene primers. Sequencing used immunoSEQ multiplex PCR; TCRdb keeps in-frame clones, though not all of them. V and J calls and clone size follow that table, whereas D and trimming were derived from the DNA. The data show about 40,000 clones, about four fifths seen once. The CDR3 is 13 amino acids. Trimming removed 8 bases at V and 5 bases at J, with 12 bases between. The germline gives CDR1 SNHLY, CDR2 FYNNEI. This chain uses TRBV2 with TRBJ1-4; tentatively, D is TRBD1 (6 bases). The sequence came from an older woman with acute or convalescent COVID-19. Sequencing was carried out using peripheral blood. CDR3 residues: CASLTGWNEKLFF. CDR3 nucleotide sequence: TGTGCCAGCTTAACAGGGTGGAATGAAAAACTGTTTTTT.